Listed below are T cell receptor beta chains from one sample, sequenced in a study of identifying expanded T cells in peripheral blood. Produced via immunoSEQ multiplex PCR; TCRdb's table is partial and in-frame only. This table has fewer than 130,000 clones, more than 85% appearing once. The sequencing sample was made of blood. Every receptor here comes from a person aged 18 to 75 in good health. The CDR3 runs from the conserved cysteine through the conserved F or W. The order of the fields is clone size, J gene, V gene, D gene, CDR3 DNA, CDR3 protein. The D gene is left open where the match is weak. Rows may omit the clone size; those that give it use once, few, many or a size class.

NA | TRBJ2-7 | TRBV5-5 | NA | TGTGCCAGCAGCTTGACTGCCTACGAGCAGTACTTC | CASSLTAYEQYF
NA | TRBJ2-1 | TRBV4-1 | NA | TGCGCCAGCAGCCCTCCGGGGAATCACAACAATGAGCAGTTCTTC | CASSPPGNHNNEQFF
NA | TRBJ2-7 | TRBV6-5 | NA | TGTGCCAGCAGGCAGGGATATGGAAGCTCCTACGAGCAGTACTTC | CASRQGYGSSYEQYF
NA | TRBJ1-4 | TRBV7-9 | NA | TGTGCCAGCAGCTTGCAGGGCCTCTTTAATGAAAAACTGTTTTTT | CASSLQGLFNEKLFF
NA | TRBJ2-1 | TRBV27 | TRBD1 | TGTGCCAGCCGGACGGGTGGCAGGGGGCTGGATGAGCAGTTCTTC | CASRTGGRGLDEQFF
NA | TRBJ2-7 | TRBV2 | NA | TGTGCCAGCCCGCCCCCCGCCGACAGAGACTCTCCCTACGAGCAGTACTTC | CASPPPADRDSPYEQYF
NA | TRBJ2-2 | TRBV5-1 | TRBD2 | TGCGCCAGCAGCTCCGGACTAGCGGGGGCCGGGGAGCTGTTTTTT | CASSSGLAGAGELFF
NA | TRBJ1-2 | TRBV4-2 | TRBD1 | TGTGCCAGCAGCCAAGTGGATCAGGGGGCAGGCTATGGCTACACCTTC | CASSQVDQGAGYGYTF
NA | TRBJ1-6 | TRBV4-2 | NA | TGTGCCAGCAGGGGAGGGCATAATTCACCCCTCCACTTT | CASRGGHNSPLHF
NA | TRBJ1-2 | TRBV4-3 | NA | TGCGCCAGCAGCCAAGATCGGGCGGGAATCCACGGCTACACCTTC | CASSQDRAGIHGYTF
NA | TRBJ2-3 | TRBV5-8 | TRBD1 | TGTGCCAGCAGCTTGGATGGGACAGGGTTCGGAGATACGCAGTATTTT | CASSLDGTGFGDTQYF
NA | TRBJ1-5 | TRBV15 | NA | TGTGCCACCAGCAGAGACGTTTCGGGGCAGCCCCAGCATTTT | CATSRDVSGQPQHF
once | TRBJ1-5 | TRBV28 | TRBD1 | TGTGCCAGCAGTCCGCCGGGACAGTATCATCAGCCCCAGCATTTT | CASSPPGQYHQPQHF
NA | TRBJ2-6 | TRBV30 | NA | TGTGCCGCCCAGGTTAGCGGTGGGGCCAACGTCCTGACTTTC | CAAQVSGGANVLTF
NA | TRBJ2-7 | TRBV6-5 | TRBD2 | TGTGCCAGCAGTTACAGCGGGGATAGCTCCTACGAGCAGTACTTC | CASSYSGDSSYEQYF
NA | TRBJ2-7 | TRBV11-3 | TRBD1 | TGTGCCAGCAGCCCCGAGGGGGCAGGGAGCTCCTACGAGCAGTACTTC | CASSPEGAGSSYEQYF
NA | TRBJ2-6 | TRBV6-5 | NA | TGTGCCAGCAGTGCGGGCTCTGGGGCCAACGTCCTGACTTTC | CASSAGSGANVLTF
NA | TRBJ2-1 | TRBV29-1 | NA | TGCAGCGTTGTCCACCAGGGTGGTACCTACAATGAGCAGTTCTTC | CSVVHQGGTYNEQFF
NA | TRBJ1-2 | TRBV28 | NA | TGTGCCAGCAGAGGGAGGAGGGCGACGGGGGAGGGCTACACCTTC | CASRGRRATGEGYTF
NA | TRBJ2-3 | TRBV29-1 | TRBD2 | TGCAGCGTTGAGCGGCTAGCGGGGGGGACGACAGATACGCAGTATTTT | CSVERLAGGTTDTQYF
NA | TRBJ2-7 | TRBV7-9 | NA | TGTGCCAGCAGCTTAGGGGGCTTAGAGCAGTACTTC | CASSLGGLEQYF
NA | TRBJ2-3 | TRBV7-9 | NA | TGTGCCAGCAGCTCCCGGGGCCTAAGAGATACGCAGTATTTT | CASSSRGLRDTQYF
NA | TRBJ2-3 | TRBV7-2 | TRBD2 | TGTGCCAGCAGCCCCGAGCGGGGGGGGTTCACAGATACGCAGTATTTT | CASSPERGGFTDTQYF
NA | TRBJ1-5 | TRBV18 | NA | TGTGCCAGCCCAACTCCCGGGACCGGGAAGGACGCCAATCAGCCCCAGCATTTT | CASPTPGTGKDANQPQHF
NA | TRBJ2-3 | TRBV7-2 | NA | TGTGCCAGCAGCTTAGGGACTCCGGCGGTAGATACGCAGTATTTT | CASSLGTPAVDTQYF
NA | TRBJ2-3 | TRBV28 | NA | TGTGCCAGCAGCCGAACAGGCACAGATACGCAGTATTTT | CASSRTGTDTQYF
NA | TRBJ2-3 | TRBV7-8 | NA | TGTGCCAGCAGCTTATTTCGACAAGACCTGAGCACAGATACGCAGTATTTT | CASSLFRQDLSTDTQYF
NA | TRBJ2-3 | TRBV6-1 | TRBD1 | TGTGCCAGCAGTGAGCCGCGGGACAGGCGAACAGATACGCAGTATTTT | CASSEPRDRRTDTQYF
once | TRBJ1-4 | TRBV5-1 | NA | TGCGCCAGCAGTTTAGACCCAAGACCCTCGAATGAAAAACTGTTTTTT | CASSLDPRPSNEKLFF
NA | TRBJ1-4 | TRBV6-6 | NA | TGTGCCAGCACGAGGGATGTGGAAAAACTGTTTTTT | CASTRDVEKLFF
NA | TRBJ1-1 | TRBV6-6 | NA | TGTGCCAGCAGTTATTCGTTGGCTGAAGCTTTCTTT | CASSYSLAEAFF
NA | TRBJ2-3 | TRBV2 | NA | TGTGCCAGCAGCAAAGGGGCCCAAAACACAGATACGCAGTATTTT | CASSKGAQNTDTQYF
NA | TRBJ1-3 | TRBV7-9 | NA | TGTGCCAGCAGCTCGTGGGCTGGAAACACCATATATTTT | CASSSWAGNTIYF
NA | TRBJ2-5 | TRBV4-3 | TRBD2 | TGCGCCAGCAGCCAAGACCTTACTAGCGGGGGATTCGGAGAGACCCAGTACTTC | CASSQDLTSGGFGETQYF
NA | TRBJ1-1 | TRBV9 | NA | TGTGCCAGCAACAAGGCGACGAACACTGAAGCTTTCTTT | CASNKATNTEAFF
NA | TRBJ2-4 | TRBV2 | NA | TGTGCCAGCAGTGAGATGGGGGGCAGGGAAAACATTCAGTACTTC | CASSEMGGRENIQYF
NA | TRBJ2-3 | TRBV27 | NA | TGTGCCAGCAGTTTATCGGCTCTAAATACGCAGTATTTT | CASSLSALNTQYF
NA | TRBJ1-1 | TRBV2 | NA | TGTGCCAGCAGTGAGAAGGTGGACCTTCCATGGGGGGGTGAAGCTTTCTTT | CASSEKVDLPWGGEAFF
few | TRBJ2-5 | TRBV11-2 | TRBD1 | TGTGCCAGCAGCTTAGGGGACAGGGGGGTGAGAGAGACCCAGTACTTC | CASSLGDRGVRETQYF
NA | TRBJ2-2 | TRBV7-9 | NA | TGTGCCAGCAGCATCCTTAGGGAGGCCGGGGAGCTGTTTTTT | CASSILREAGELFF
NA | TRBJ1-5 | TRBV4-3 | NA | TGCGCCAGCAGCCAGTATAACCAGGGCACATCGGGTGGCAATCAGCCCCAGCATTTT | CASSQYNQGTSGGNQPQHF
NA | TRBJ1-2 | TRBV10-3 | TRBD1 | TGTGCCATCAGTGAACAGGGGGCTAACTATGGCTACACCTTC | CAISEQGANYGYTF